This T cell receptor beta chain comes out of a study of blood T cell repertoires in COVID-19. On the study more broadly: Spain, Italy and the United States supplied samples that represented acute and convalescent COVID-19. The analysed material was cDNA or gDNA that came from T cells, B-cell-depleted T cells, or PBMCs.

Repertoires were generated with immunoSEQ multiplex PCR, while TCRdb's copy carries only in-frame clones and drops some. Of 70,000 to 80,000 clones detected, roughly 80% appear once; the ten largest clones hold roughly 15%. Losses at the gene ends were 8 bases for V and 1 base for J; bases not matched to a gene: 5. The CDR3 is made up of 14 amino acids. Germline V gene sequence: CDR1 GTSNPN, CDR2 SVGIG (reference sequence). Sequences were obtained from peripheral blood. This sequence was found in a woman of 80 years or more with acute or convalescent COVID-19. The chain couples TRBV30 to TRBJ2-2; 9 nucleotides align to TRBD2. This CDR3 reads CARSGRRNTGELFF. The CDR3 region has the DNA TGTGCCAGAAGCGGGAGGCGGAACACCGGGGAGCTGTTTTTT.